This T cell receptor beta chain emerged from a study of tumor and adjacent non-tumor tissue in lung cancer. A modified ARM-PCR protocol with three rounds of nested PCR amplified TCRbeta. TCRdb reprocessed the multiplex PCR reads via MiXCR and lists one record per CDR3 protein. The table records 90,000 to 100,000 distinct CDR3 sequences, 75% to 85% of them present only once. The germline V gene has CDR1 MNHEY and CDR2 SVGEGT. CDR3 length equals 12 residues. No cell sorting was done before RNA was extracted from the tissue. This non-tumor lung sample came from over 3 cm beyond the tumor edge. Between August and November 2014, newly diagnosed, chemotherapy-naive lung cancer patients underwent thoracic surgery in China. For this clonotype: One end of the junction does not line up with germline, which may come from a read error.

V is TRBV6-2 or TRBV6-3 and J is TRBJ1-2; the D is unclear. The specimen sequenced was distant non-tumor lung tissue. The origin of this receptor is a man between 60 and 75 years old with small cell lung cancer. The CDR3 loop reads CVSGETYGGYTF. The CDR3 DNA reads as TGTGTCAGCGGAGAGACCTATGGAGGCTACACCTTC.